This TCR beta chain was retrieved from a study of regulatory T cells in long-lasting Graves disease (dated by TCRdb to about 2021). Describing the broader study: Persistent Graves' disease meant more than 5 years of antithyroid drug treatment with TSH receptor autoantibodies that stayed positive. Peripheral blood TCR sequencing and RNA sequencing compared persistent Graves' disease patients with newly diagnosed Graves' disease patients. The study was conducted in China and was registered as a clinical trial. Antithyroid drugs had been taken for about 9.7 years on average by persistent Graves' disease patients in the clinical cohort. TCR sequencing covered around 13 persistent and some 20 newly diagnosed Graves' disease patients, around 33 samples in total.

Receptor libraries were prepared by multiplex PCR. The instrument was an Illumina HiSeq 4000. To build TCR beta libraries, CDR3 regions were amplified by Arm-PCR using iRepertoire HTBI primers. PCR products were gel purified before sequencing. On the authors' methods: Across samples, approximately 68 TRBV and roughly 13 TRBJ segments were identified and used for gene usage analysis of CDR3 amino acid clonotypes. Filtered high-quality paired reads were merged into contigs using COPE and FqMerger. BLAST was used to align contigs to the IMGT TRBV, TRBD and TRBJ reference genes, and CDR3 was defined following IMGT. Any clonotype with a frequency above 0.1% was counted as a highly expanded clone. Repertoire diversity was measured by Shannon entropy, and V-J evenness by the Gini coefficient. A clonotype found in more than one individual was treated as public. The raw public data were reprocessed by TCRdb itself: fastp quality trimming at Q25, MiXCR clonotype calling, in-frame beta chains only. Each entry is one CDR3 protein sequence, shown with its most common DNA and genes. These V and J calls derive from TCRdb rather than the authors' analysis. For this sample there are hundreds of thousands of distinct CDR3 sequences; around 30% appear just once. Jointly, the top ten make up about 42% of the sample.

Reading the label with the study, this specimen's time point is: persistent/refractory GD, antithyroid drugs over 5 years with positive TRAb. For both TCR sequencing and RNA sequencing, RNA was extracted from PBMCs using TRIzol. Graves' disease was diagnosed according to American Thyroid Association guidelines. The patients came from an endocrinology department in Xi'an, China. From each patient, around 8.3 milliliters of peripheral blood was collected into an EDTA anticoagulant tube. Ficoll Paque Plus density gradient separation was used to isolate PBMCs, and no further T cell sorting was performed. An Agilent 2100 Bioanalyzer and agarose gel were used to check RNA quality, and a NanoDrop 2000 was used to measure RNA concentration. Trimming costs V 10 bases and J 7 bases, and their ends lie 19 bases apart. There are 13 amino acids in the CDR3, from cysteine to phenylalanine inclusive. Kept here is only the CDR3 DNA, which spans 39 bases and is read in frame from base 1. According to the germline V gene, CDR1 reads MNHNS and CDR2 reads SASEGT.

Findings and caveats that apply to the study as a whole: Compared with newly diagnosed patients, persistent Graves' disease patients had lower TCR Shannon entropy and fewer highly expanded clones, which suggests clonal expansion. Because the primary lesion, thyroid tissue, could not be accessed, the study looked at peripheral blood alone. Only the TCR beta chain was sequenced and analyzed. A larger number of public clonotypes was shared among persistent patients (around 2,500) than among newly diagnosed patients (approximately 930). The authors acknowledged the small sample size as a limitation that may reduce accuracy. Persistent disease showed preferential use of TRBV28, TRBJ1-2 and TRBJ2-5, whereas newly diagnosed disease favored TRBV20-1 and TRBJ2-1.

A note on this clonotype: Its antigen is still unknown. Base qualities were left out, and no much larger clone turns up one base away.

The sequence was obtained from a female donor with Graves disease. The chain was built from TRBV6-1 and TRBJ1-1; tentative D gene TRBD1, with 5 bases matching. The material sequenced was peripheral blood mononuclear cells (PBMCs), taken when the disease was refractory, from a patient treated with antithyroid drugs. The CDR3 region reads CATVAAGLVEAFF. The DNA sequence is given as TGTGCCACGGTCGCGGCAGGGTTGGTTGAAGCTTTCTTT.